This T cell receptor (beta chain) emerged from a study of beta chain features in type 1 diabetes. Study results and limitations: Shortening that was moderate but significant affected the TCRB CDR3s of Type 1 diabetes patients in all four CD4+ subsets.

Expressed TCRB transcripts were sequenced because the entire RNA isolate underwent reverse transcription. The repertoire was sequenced with immunoSEQ multiplex PCR; TCRdb's copy has only in-frame clones and lacks some. The sample includes about 650,000 clones, 9.5% to 15% of them seen just once. CDR3 length equals 15 residues. V shed 4 bases and J 5 bases; nucleotides not matched to a gene: 7. Germline V gene lookup returns CDR1 SGHRS and CDR2 YFSETQ. Markers CD45RO/CCR7/CD25/CD127/CD95/CD27 served to sort CD4+ naive, central memory, regulatory and stem cell-like memory cells. Turning to this clone: Its antigen is unknown.

V gene TRBV5-1 combines with J gene TRBJ2-1; TRBD2 matches 9 bases. The sample comprised naive CD4+ T cells from blood. The clonotype originates from a man in his thirties or forties with type 1 diabetes. CDR3 loop: CASSATTSGNNEQFF. In DNA form, the CDR3 reads TGCGCCAGCAGCGCGACGACTAGCGGTAACAATGAGCAGTTCTTC.